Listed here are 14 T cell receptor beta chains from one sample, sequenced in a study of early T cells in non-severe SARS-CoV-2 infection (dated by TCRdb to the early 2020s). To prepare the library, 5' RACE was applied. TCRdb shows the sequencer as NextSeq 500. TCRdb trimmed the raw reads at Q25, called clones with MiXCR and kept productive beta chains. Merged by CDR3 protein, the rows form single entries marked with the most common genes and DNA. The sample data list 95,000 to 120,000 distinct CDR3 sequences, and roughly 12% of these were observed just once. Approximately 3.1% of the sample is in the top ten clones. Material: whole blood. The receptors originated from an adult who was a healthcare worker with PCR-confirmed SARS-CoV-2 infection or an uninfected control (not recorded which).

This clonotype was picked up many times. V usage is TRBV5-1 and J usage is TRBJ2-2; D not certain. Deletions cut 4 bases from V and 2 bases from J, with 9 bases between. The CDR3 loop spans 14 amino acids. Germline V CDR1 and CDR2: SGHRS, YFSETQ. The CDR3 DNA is TGCGCCAGCAGCCGTACGCCCAACACCGGGGAGCTGTTTTTT. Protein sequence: CASSRTPNTGELFF.

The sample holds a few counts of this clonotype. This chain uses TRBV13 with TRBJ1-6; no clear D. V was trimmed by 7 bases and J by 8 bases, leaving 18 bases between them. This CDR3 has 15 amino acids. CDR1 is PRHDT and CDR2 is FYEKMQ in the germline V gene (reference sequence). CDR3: CASTRGRQKDSPLHF. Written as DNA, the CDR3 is TGTGCCAGCACCCGGGGTCGTCAGAAGGATTCACCCCTCCACTTT.

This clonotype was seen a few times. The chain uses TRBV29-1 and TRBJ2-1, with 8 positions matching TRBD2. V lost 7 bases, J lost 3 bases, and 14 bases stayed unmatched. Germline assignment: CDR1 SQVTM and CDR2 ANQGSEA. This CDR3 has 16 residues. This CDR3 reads CSASHPAGVLYNEQFF. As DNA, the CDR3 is TGCAGCGCCTCTCACCCAGCGGGAGTTCTCTACAATGAGCAGTTCTTC.

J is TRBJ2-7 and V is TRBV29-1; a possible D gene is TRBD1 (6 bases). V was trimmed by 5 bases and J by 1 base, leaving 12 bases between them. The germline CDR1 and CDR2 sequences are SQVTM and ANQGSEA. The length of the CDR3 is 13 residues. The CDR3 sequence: CSVIYRESYEQYF. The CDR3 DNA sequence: TGCAGCGTTATTTACAGGGAGTCCTACGAGCAGTACTTC.

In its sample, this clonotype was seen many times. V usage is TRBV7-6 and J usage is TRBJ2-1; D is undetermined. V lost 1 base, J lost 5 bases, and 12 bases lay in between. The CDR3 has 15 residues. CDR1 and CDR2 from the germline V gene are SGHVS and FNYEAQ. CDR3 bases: TGTGCCAGCAGCTTAGTCCCTAATTCAAACAATGAGCAGTTCTTC. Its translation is CASSLVPNSNNEQFF.

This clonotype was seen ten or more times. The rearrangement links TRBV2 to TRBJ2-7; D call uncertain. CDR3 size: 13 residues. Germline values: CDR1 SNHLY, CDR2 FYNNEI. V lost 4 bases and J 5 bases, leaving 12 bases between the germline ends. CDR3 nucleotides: TGTGCCAGCAGTGCGCCGGGCGAGAACGAGCAGTACTTC. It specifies CASSAPGENEQYF.

CDR3 nucleotide sequence: TGTGCCAGTAGTATGGAGGGAAGGGTCTACGAGCAGTACTTC. This gives the protein CASSMEGRVYEQYF. This chain uses TRBV19 with TRBJ2-7; maybe TRBD2 (6 bases). Germline CDR1 reads LNHDA; CDR2 reads SQIVND (reference sequence). The V end lost 3 bases, the J end lost 3 bases, and 12 bases lay between the germline ends. The CDR3 loop spans 14 amino acids.

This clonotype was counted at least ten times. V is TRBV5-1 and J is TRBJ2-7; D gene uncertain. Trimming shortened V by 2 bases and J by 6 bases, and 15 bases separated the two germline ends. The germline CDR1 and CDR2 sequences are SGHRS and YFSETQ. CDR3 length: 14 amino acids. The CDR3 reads CASSLHQWAAEQYF. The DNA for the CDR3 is TGCGCCAGCAGCTTACACCAATGGGCCGCCGAGCAGTACTTC. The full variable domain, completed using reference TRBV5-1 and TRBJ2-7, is KAGVTQTPRYLIKTRGQQVTLSCSPISGHRSVSWYQQTPGQGLQFLFEYFSETQRNKGNFPGRFSGRQFSNSRSEMNVSTLELGDSALYLCASSLHQWAAEQYFGPGTRLTVT.

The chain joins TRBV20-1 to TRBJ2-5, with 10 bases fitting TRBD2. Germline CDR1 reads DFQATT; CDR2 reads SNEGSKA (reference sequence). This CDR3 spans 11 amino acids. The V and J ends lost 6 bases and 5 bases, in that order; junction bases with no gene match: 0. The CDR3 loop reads CSAGLAETQYF. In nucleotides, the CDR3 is TGCAGTGCGGGACTAGCGGAGACCCAGTACTTC.

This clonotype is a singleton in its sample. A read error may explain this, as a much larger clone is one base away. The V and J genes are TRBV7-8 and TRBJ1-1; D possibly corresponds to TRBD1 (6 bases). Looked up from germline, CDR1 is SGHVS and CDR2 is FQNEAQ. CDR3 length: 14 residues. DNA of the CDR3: TGTGCCAGCAGCTTAGCGCAGAGACAGGCGTCGGCTCTCTTT. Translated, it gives CASSLAQRQASALF. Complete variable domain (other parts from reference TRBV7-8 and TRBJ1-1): GAGVSQSPRYKVAKRGQDVALRCDPISGHVSLFWYQQALGQGPEFLTYFQNEAQLDKSGLPSDRFFAERPEGSVSTLKIQRTQQEDSAVYLCASSLAQRQASALFGQGTRLTVV.

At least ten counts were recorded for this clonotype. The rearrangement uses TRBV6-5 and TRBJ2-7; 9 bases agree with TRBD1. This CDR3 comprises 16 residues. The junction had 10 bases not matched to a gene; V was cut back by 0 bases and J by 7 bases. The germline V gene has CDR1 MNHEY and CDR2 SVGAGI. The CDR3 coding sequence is TGTGCCAGCAGTTACTCTACGGGGACAGGGTTTCGAGAGCAGTACTTC. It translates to CASSYSTGTGFREQYF.

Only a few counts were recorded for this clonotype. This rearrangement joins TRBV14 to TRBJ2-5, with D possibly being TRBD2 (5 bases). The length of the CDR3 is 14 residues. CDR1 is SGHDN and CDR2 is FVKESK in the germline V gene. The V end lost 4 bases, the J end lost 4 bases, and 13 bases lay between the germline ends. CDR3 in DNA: TGTGCCAGCAGCCCTAAGAGGGTCCCAGAGACCCAGTACTTC. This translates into CASSPKRVPETQYF.

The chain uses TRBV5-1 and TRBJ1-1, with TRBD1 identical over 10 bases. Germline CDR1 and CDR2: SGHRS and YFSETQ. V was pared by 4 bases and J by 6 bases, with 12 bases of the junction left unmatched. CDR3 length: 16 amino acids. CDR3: CASSQGTGAPSAEAFF. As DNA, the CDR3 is TGCGCCAGCAGCCAGGGGACAGGGGCGCCCAGTGCTGAAGCTTTCTTT.

This chain's CDR3 is CASATGSEKLFF. The CDR3 region has the DNA TGTGCCAGCGCAACGGGAAGTGAAAAACTGTTTTTT. The chain is built from TRBV27 and TRBJ1-4; D unresolved. The CDR3 spans 12 residues. With 8 bases removed from V and 7 bases from J, the gap between germline ends came to 11 bases. CDR1 and CDR2 from the germline V gene are MNHEY and SMNVEV (reference sequence). Supplemented by reference TRBV27 and TRBJ1-4, the full variable domain reads EAQVTQNPRYLITVTGKKLTVTCSQNMNHEYMSWYRQDPGLGLRQIYYSMNVEVTDKGDVPEGYKVSRKEKRNFPLILESPSPNQTSLYFCASATGSEKLFFGSGTQLSVL.